This passage covers 8 T cell receptor beta chains from one sample sequenced in a study of T cell clonotyping in hematopoietic cell transplantation. Sequenced by immunoSEQ multiplex PCR; TCRdb stores in-frame clones only, minus some. The data hold 25,000 to 35,000 clones, with approximately 95% observed a single time. The sequencing sample was made of peripheral blood mononuclear cells. The receptors shown here come from a man aged 45-65 years in good health. Some clones in this sample may be carry-over from other donors' samples.

The chain recombines TRBV5-1 with TRBJ1-3; the D is unclear. The V end lost 7 bases, the J end lost 4 bases, and 9 bases lay between the germline ends. There are 12 residues in the CDR3. CDR1 and CDR2 from the germline V gene are SGHRS and YFSETQ. This CDR3 is CASGYEGNTIYF. The CDR3 DNA is TGCGCCAGCGGGTACGAGGGAAACACCATATATTTT.

The genes are TRBV5-1 and TRBJ2-2, with D hard to call. V was cut by 4 bases and J by 6 bases, with 10 bases left in between. The CDR3 is 13 residues long. Germline CDR1 is SGHRS and CDR2 is YFSETQ. The CDR3 sequence: CASSASRPGELFF. In nucleotides, the CDR3 is TGCGCCAGCAGCGCCTCTCGGCCCGGGGAGCTGTTTTTT. Full variable domain (rest looked up from reference TRBV5-1 and TRBJ2-2): KAGVTQTPRYLIKTRGQQVTLSCSPISGHRSVSWYQQTPGQGLQFLFEYFSETQRNKGNFPGRFSGRQFSNSRSEMNVSTLELGDSALYLCASSASRPGELFFGEGSRLTVL.

V gene TRBV4-3 combines with J gene TRBJ2-3; the match to TRBD2 covers 7 bases. The CDR3 runs to 19 residues. Germline V gives CDR1 LGHNA, CDR2 YSLEER. V lost 0 bases to trimming and J lost 6 bases; unmatched junction nucleotides: 18. CDR3: CASSQEVRATERGDDTQYF. The CDR3 DNA is TGCGCCAGCAGCCAAGAGGTGAGAGCCACTGAGCGGGGCGACGATACGCAGTATTTT.

The V and J genes are TRBV28 and TRBJ1-6; 8 bases agree with TRBD1. CDR3 length: 16 residues. Germline V gene sequence: CDR1 MDHEN, CDR2 SYDVKM. J gave up 7 bases and V 3 bases, and 8 bases lay outside the gene matches. CDR3: CASSFPAGGLNSPLHF. The CDR3 bases are TGTGCCAGCAGTTTCCCGGCAGGGGGCTTGAATTCACCCCTCCACTTT. Full variable domain (remainder filled in from reference TRBV28 and TRBJ1-6): DVKVTQSSRYLVKRTGEKVFLECVQDMDHENMFWYRQDPGLGLRLIYFSYDVKMKEKGDIPEGYSVSREKKERFSLILESASTNQTSMYLCASSFPAGGLNSPLHFGNGTRLTVT.

The gene calls are TRBV2 and TRBJ1-6; D not certain. The CDR3 runs 14 residues. Trimming cost V 4 bases and J 7 bases, with 11 bases left between them. Germline CDR1 and CDR2: SNHLY and FYNNEI. As DNA, the CDR3 is TGTGCCAGCAGTGTAGGAGGGCTAAATTCACCCCTCCACTTT. This translates into CASSVGGLNSPLHF. Drawing the rest from reference TRBV2 and TRBJ1-6, the complete variable domain is EPEVTQTPSHQVTQMGQEVILRCVPISNHLYFYWYRQILGQKVEFLVSFYNNEISEKSEIFDDQFSVERPDGSNFTLKIRSTKLEDSAMYFCASSVGGLNSPLHFGNGTRLTVT.

The rearrangement joins TRBV6-5 to TRBJ2-7; TRBD1 aligns across 9 bases. With V trimmed by 6 bases and J by 6 bases, 9 bases remained unmatched. Germline values: CDR1 MNHEY, CDR2 SVGAGI. The CDR3 totals 14 residues. The CDR3 reads CASRTGQGFTEQYF. The CDR3 DNA sequence: TGTGCCAGCAGGACGGGACAGGGATTTACCGAGCAGTACTTC.

This clone has just one count. The chain carries TRBV9 and TRBJ2-1; D is possibly TRBD1 (6 bases). This CDR3 spans 13 amino acids. Germline-derived CDR1 and CDR2 are SGDLS and YYNGEE. Trimming shortened V by 0 bases and J by 8 bases, and 9 bases separated the two germline ends. The CDR3 reads CASSVGNRDEQFF. CDR3 DNA: TGTGCCAGCAGCGTAGGTAACAGGGATGAGCAGTTCTTC.

The V and J genes are TRBV19 and TRBJ1-3; D gene ambiguous. The CDR3 sequence is 12 residues long. Germline lookup yields CDR1 LNHDA and CDR2 SQIVND (reference sequence). Trimming left V 4 bases short and J 4 bases short, with 5 bases between. For the CDR3, the DNA is TGTGCCAGTAGTACCCAGGGAAACACCATATATTTT. Translation: CASSTQGNTIYF.